Listed below are T cell receptor beta chains from one sample, sequenced in a study of long-term antiretroviral therapy in people with HIV. Sequencing was performed with immunoSEQ multiplex PCR; in TCRdb, only in-frame clones are kept and a portion is missing. The sample yields approximately 29,000 clones, around 87% seen once. The specimen comprised unsorted PBMCs, sampled 0.5 years after starting antiretroviral therapy. All receptors derive from a woman aged 18-29 years with HIV. The CDR3 runs from the conserved cysteine through the conserved F or W. A D gene is named only where the DNA matches it firmly. The size entry is marked missing in some rows and otherwise reads once, few, many or a size class.

CDR3 length	V gene	J gene	D gene	clone size	CDR3 DNA	CDR3 protein
15	TRBV7-9	TRBJ1-1	NA	once	TGTGCCAGCAGCTCACCAGGGGACTTGAACACTGAAGCTTTCTTT	CASSSPGDLNTEAFF
15	TRBV29-1	TRBJ1-3	NA	NA	TGCAGCGTTGAGGGGTCGTGGGATGTGGGAAACACCATATATTTT	CSVEGSWDVGNTIYF
15	TRBV11-2	TRBJ2-2	NA	NA	TGTGCCAGCAGCAAACAGGGTCCGAACACCGGGGAGCTGTTTTTT	CASSKQGPNTGELFF
14	TRBV4-3	TRBJ2-7	NA	NA	TGCGCCAGCAGCCAAGATCTACAGGGCTACGAGCAGTACTTC	CASSQDLQGYEQYF
14	TRBV7-2	TRBJ2-7	TRBD1	NA	TGTGCCAGCAGCCCGGGACAGGGAGAAGTCGAGCAGTACTTC	CASSPGQGEVEQYF
16	TRBV4-3	TRBJ2-4	NA	NA	TGCGCCAGCAGCCAAGATGCAGCGGGCCAAGGGGGCATTCAGTACTTC	CASSQDAAGQGGIQYF
14	TRBV6-5	TRBJ2-2	TRBD2	NA	TGTGCCAGCAGTTACGGGGGGGACACCGGGGAGCTGTTTTTT	CASSYGGDTGELFF
17	TRBV18	TRBJ2-2	TRBD1	NA	TGTGCCAGTCCCAACGGACAGGGAAGATTTAACACCGGGGAGCTGTTTTTT	CASPNGQGRFNTGELFF
12	TRBV6-5	TRBJ1-2	TRBD1	NA	TGTGCCAGCAGTAGTGGGACAGTTGGCTACACCTTC	CASSSGTVGYTF
15	TRBV10-1	TRBJ2-2	TRBD2	NA	TGCGCCAGCAGCCCTTGGGGAGGGCGAGCCGGGGAGCTGTTTTTT	CASSPWGGRAGELFF
14	TRBV19	TRBJ2-3	NA	once	TGTGCCAGTAGTATAACGGACAGCACAGATACGCAGTATTTT	CASSITDSTDTQYF
15	TRBV7-6	TRBJ1-4	NA	NA	TGTGCCAGCAGCCCGCGTAACGGGAGGAGTGAAAAACTGTTTTTT	CASSPRNGRSEKLFF
16	TRBV5-1	TRBJ1-2	NA	NA	TGCGCCAGCAGCTCAAACCGGGACGGAGGCGACTATGGCTACACCTTC	CASSSNRDGGDYGYTF
17	TRBV7-9	TRBJ1-6	NA	NA	TGTGCCAGCAGCTCTCTCGGGGCTCTTGGCCACCGCTCACCCCTCCACTTT	CASSSLGALGHRSPLHF
16	TRBV15	TRBJ2-7	TRBD1	NA	TGTGCCACCAGCAGAGCTTTGGGGACAGGGGCAGGTGAGCAGTACTTC	CATSRALGTGAGEQYF
14	TRBV6-1	TRBJ1-5	NA	NA	TGTGCCAGCACCCCATCTGGGGGGGGTCAGCCCCAGCATTTT	CASTPSGGGQPQHF